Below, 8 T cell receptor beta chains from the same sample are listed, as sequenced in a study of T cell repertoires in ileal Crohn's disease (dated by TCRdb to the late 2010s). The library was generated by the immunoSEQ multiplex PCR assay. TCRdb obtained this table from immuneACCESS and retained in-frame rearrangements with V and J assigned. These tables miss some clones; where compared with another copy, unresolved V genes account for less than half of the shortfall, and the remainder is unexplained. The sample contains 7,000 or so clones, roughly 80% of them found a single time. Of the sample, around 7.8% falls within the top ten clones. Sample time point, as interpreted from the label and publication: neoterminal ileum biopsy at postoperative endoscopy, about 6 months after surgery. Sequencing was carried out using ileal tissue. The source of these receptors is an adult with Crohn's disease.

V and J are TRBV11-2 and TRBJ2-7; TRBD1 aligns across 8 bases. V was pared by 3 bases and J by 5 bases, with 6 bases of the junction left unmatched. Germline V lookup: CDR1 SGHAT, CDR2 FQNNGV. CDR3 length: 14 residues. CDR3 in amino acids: CASSLAGGYHEQYF. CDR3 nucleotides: TGTGCCAGCAGCTTGGCAGGGGGCTACCACGAGCAGTACTTC.

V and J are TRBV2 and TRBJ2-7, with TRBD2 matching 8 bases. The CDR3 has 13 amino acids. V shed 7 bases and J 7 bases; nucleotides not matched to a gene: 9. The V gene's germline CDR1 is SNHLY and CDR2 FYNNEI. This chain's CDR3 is CASNEAGAGEQYF. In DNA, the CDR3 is TGTGCCAGCAACGAAGCGGGGGCAGGGGAGCAGTACTTC.

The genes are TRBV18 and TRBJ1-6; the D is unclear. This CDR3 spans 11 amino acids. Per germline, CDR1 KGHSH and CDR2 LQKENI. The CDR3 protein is CNAIYNSPLHF. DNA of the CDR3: TGTAACGCGATCTATAATTCACCCCTCCACTTT.

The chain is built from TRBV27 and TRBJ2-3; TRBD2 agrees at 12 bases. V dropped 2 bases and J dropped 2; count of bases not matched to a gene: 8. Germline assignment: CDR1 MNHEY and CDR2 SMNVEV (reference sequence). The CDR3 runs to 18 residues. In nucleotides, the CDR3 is TGTGCCAGCAGTTTAAGGCTAGCGGGGGGGCTACTCACAGATACGCAGTATTTT. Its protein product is CASSLRLAGGLLTDTQYF.

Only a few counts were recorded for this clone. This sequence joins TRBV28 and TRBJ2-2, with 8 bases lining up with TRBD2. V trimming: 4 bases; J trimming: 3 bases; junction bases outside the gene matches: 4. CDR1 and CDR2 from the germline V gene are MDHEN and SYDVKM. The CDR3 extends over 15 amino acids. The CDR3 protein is CASSSGLAHTGELFF. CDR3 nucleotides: TGTGCCAGCAGTTCTGGACTAGCCCACACCGGGGAGCTGTTTTTT.

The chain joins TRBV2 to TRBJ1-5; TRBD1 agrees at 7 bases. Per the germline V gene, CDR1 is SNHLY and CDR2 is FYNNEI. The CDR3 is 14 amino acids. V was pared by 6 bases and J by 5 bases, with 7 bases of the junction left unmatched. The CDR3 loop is CASSRQGRHQPQHF. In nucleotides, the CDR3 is TGTGCCAGCAGCCGACAGGGAAGGCATCAGCCCCAGCATTTT.

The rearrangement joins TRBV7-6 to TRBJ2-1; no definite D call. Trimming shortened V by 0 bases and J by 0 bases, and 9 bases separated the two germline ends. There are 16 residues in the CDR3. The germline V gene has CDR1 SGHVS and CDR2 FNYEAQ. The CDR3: CASSLAPVSSYNEQFF. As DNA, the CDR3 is TGTGCCAGCAGCTTAGCGCCAGTAAGCTCCTACAATGAGCAGTTCTTC.

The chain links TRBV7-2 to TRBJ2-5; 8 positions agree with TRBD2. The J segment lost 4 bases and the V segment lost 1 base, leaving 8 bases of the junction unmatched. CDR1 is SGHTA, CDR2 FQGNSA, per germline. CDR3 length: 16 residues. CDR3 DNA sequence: TGTGCCAGCAGCTTAGTGTTCGGGGGGGGCCGAGAGACCCAGTACTTC. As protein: CASSLVFGGGRETQYF.